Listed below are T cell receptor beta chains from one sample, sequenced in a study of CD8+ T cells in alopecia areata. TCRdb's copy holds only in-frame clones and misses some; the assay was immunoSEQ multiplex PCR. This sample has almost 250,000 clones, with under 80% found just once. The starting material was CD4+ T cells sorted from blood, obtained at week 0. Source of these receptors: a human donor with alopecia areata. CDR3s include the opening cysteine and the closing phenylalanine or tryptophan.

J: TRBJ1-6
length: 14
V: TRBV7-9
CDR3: CASSKQGVVSPLHF

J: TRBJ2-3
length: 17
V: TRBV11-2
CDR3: CASRNLGQGALTDTQYF

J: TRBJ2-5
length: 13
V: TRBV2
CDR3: CASSPGLQETQYF

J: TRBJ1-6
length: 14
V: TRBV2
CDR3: CASSEVRIGSPLHF

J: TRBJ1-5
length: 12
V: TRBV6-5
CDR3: CASRAPDQPQHF

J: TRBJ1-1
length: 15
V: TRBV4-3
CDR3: CASSQDWTGGTEAFF

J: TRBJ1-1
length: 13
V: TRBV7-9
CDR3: CASSPQPDTEAFF

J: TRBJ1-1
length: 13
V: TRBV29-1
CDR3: CSGKGGPSYEAFF

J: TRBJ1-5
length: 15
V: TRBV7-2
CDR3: CASSPGTYSNQPQHF

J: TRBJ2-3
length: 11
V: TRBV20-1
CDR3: CSAPITDTQYF

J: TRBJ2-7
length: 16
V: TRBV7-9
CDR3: CASSIGQGDIHYEQYF

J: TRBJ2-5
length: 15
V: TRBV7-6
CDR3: CASSLGGAQGETQYF

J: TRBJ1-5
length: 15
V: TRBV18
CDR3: CASSPEQGVYQPQHF

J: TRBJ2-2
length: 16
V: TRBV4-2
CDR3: CASSLRDRDNTGELFF

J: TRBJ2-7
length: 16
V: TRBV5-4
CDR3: CASSLEGRTGGSEQYF

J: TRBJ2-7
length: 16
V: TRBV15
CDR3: CATSRGGGTSSYEQYF

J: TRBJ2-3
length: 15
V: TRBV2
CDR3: CASSEGRGRSDTQYF

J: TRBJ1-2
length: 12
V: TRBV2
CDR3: CASSEWGDGYTF

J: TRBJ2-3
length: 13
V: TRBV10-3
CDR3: CAIESGGTDTQYF

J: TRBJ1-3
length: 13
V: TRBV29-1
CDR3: CSGRAGSGNTIYF

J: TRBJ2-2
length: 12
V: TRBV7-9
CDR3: CASRNVDGELFF

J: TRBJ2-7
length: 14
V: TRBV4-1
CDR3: CASSQATTLAEQYF

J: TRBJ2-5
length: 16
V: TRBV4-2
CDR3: CASSLVGGRGGETQYF

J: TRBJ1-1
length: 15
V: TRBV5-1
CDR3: CASSLAGPMNTEAFF

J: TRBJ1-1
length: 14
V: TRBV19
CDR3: CASSINLANTEAFF

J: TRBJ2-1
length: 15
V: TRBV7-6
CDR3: CASSSGQGNYNEQFF

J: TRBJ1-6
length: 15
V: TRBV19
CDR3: CASSMTGPEGAPLHF

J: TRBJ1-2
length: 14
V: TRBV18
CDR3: CASSPPVQLGGYTF

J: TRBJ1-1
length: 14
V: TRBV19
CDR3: CASGARDGNTEAFF

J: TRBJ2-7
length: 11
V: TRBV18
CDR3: CASSSNYEQYF

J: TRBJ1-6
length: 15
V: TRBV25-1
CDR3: CASSGTGQIWSTLHF

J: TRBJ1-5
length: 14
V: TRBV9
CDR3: CASSVAMHGQPQHF

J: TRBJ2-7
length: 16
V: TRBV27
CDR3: CASSLFNQRSSYEQYF

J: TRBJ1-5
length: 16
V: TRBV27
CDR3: CASSPRPGLSNQPQHF

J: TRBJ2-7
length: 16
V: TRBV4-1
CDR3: CASSQEVPTDNYEQYF

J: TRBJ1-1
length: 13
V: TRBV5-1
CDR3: CASSFTGDTEAFF

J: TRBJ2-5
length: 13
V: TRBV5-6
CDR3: CASSLFGGKTQYF

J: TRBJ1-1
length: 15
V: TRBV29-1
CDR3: CSGVTWTGGGTEAFF

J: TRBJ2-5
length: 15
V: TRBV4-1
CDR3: CASSQDGSGWETQYF

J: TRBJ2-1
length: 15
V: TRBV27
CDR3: CASSLSRMNYNEQFF

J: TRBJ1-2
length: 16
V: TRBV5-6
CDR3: CASSSRDRGPLYGYTF

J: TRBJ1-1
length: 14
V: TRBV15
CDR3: CATQGLAGATEAFF

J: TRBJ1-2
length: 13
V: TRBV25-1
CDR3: CASSLTVNYGYTF

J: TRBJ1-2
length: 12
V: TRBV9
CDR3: CASSASNYGYTF

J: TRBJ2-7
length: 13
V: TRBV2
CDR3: CASYPRGIDEQYF

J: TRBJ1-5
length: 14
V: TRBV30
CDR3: CAWSRVEVNQPQHF

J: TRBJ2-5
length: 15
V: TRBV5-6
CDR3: CASNTIGQIQETQYF

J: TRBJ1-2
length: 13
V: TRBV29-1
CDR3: CSVEAVKRYGYTF